This note documents a single T cell receptor beta chain sequence. The sample originates from a study of CD8+CD57+ T cells in acquired aplastic anemia. There are 12 residues in the CDR3. V lost 5 bases to trimming and J lost 2 bases, with 5 bases between them. For CDR3 and TCR beta VDJ profiling, genomic DNA was the template used. From the reads, TCRdb called clonotypes with MiXCR, one entry per CDR3 protein. This repertoire shows around 230,000 distinct CDR3 sequences, approximately 60% found once; its top ten account for about 31%. Sequencing was performed on sorted CD4+, CD8+, or CD8+CD57+ T cells (not recorded which) from PBMCs. The sequence came from a human donor in good health. The genes are TRBV12-3 or TRBV12-4 and TRBJ2-3; D is undetermined. This CDR3 reads CASSKDTDTQYF. CDR3 DNA: TGTGCCAGCAGTAAGGACACAGATACGCAGTATTTT.